Here is one TCR beta chain with its context. V lost 6 bases to trimming and J lost 5 bases, with 18 bases between them. CDR1 is MNHEY and CDR2 is SMNVEV in the germline V gene (reference sequence). CDR3 size: 15 residues. Amplified TCR beta CDR3 regions derived from RNA transcripts. The TCR CDR3 was amplified in a first-round RT-PCR using the HTBI primer set. Via MiXCR, TCRdb re-called the multiplex PCR reads, giving one row per CDR3 protein. The top ten hold 15% to 20% of the sample, which has 300,000 to 450,000 distinct CDR3 sequences, more than 12% seen once. This specimen comes from a study of T cells in Graves' hyperthyroidism and ophthalmopathy.

The specimen was blood. The receptor's source is a woman under 40 with Graves' ophthalmopathy. This chain connects TRBV27 to TRBJ2-3; a weak D match, TRBD2 (5 bases). This chain's CDR3 is CASSRVLGGGDTQYF. CDR3 DNA: TGTGCCAGCAGCCGAGTGTTAGGAGGTGGAGATACGCAGTATTTT.